The following is a TCR beta chain sequence with its context. What it recognizes is unknown. The sample belongs to a study of CXCR3-negative and CXCR3-positive naive CD8 T cells. Study in general: Approximately 140 million TRB reads in total, about 1.5 +/- 0.3 million per library.

UMI labels and 5' RACE were used to prepare the TRB cDNA libraries. TCRdb re-called the 5' RACE reads; every CDR3 protein appears as one record, without DNA. The sample is made up of about 30,000 distinct CDR3 sequences, and the top ten hold 10% of it. Study-wide results and caveats: Diversity was high in both naive subsets and much lower in memory cells. After cryopreservation, expression of CXCR3 was partially reduced, and most assays were run with fresh PBMCs. Memory, not naive, CXCR3-negative and CXCR3-positive cells differed in TRBV-TRBJ usage.

Specimen: memory CD8+ T cells from blood. The clonotype originates from a human donor in good health. Some clones in this sample may be carry-over from other donors' samples.

This chain's CDR3 is CASSSPTGTGASYEQYF. The V gene is TRBV5-6, the J gene TRBJ2-7; lacking DNA, the TRBD1 call made by TCRdb goes unchecked. The CDR3 loop spans 17 amino acids. Germline V gene lookup returns CDR1 SGHDT and CDR2 YYEEEE.